This T cell receptor beta chain emerged from a study of graft-versus-host responses after intestinal transplantation. Across the whole study: Grafts that recipients had were multivisceral, liver-intestinal, or isolated intestinal transplants. Anti-thymocyte globulin induction preceded two to four years of tacrolimus and steroid maintenance in all recipients.

Only in-frame clones appear in the TCRdb table, and some are missing; sequencing was by immunoSEQ multiplex PCR. The table includes over 75,000 clones, around 86% detected once. Study outcomes and limitations: GvH clones were identified in recipient marrow, with some first appearing in ileum or blood.

Of note for this clone: No antigen is known for it.

Germline V gene lookup returns CDR1 SGDLS and CDR2 YYNGEE. V gave up 3 bases and J gave up 3 bases; unmatched junction bases: 3. This CDR3 has 14 amino acids. This material consisted of PBMCs, taken 255 days after intestinal transplant. The chain uses TRBV9 and TRBJ2-1, with TRBD1 identical over 7 bases. The clonotype originates from a human patient who received an intestinal transplant, so some T cells may come from the graft donor. The CDR3 spells CASSAPGGYNEQFF. CDR3 nucleotide sequence: TGTGCCAGCAGCGCCCCAGGGGGCTACAATGAGCAGTTCTTC.